This TCR beta chain appears in the sequencing data of a study of T cells in narcolepsy. Study-wide findings and caveats: Autoreactive clone sequences were missing from some blood memory CD4+ repertoires. Autoreactive clonotypes reportedly recurred in blood of same and different patients, not controls. Same-patient CSF and blood CD4+ T cell clonotypes included HCRT-specific and TRIB2-specific autoreactive ones.

Produced via immunoSEQ multiplex PCR; TCRdb's table is partial and in-frame only. The data hold around 16,000 clones, with 85% observed a single time. Of note for this clone: Its antigen remains unknown.

This CDR3 region has 14 residues. CDR1 is SGHAT, CDR2 FQNNGV, per germline. V gave up 5 bases and J gave up 4 bases; unmatched junction bases: 6. The J gene is TRBJ1-1, the V gene TRBV11-2, with TRBD1 matching 8 bases. This clonotype was obtained from a human donor in good health. Sequencing was carried out using memory (CD45RA-) CD4+ T cells from blood. Written as DNA, the CDR3 is TGTGCCAGCAGCCCAGGGGGCTGGGGCACTGAAGCTTTCTTT. Translated, it gives CASSPGGWGTEAFF.